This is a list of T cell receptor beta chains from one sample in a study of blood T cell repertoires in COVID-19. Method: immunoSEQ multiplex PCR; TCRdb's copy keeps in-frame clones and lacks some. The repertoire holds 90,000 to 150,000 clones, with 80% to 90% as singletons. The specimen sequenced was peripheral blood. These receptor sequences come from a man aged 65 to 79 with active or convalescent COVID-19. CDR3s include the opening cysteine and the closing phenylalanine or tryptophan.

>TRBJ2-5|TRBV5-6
CASSLVPAGGPRETQYF
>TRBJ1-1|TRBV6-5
CASFRPGRGQTFF
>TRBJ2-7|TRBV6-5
CASSYSWDSVKYF
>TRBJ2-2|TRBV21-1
CASSPDDLLFTGELFF
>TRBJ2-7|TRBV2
CASSPGGVPYEQYF
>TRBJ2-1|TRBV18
CASSPPASGNNEQFF
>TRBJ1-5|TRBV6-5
CASITGSNQPQHF
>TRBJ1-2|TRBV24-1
CATSDWSGGEGYTF
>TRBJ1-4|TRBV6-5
CASCPGATNEKLFF
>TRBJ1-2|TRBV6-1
CASSEESGGYGYTF
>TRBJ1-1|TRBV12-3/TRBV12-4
CASSLQTNTEAFF
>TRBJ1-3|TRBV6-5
CASAGRAHTIYF
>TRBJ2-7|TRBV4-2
CASSQGRGTPDSYEQYF
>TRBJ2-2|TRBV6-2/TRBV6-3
CASSYLAGGPLVVGELFF
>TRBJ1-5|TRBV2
CASTTQGGNQPQHF
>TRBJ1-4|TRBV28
CASSRGTGDEKLFF
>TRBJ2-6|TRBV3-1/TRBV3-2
CASSRSAAGLSGANVLTF
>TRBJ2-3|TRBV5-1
CASSTAGVTDTQYF
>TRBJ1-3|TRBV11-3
CASSPGTGATIYF
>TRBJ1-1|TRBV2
CASTWGAEAFF
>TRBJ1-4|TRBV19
CASSPGTATNEKLFF
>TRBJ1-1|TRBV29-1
CSVEESRGAFF
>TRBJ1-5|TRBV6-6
CATVTGNQPQHF
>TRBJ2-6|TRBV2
CASSVDSLRSGANVLTF
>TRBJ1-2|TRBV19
CASSNSQVTYGYTF
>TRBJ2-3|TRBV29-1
CSVEGLAGADTQYF
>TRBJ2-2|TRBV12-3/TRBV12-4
CASRQQGAGELFF
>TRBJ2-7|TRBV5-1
CASSLTGGGSYEQYF
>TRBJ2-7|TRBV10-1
CASSEAGTDRYEQYF
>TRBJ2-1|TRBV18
CASSPFQGEGNEQFF
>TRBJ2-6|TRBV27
CASRGQGTSGANVLTF
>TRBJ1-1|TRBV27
CASSPRELNTEAFF
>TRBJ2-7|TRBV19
CATRGGYYEQYF
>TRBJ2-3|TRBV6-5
CASGLAGVTDTQYF
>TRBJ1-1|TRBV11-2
CASSLGLGPNTEAFF
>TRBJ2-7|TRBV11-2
CASSLDGLAGAGQYF
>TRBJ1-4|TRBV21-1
CASTKGQGKGEKLFF
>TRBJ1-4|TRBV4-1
CASSPWPGSNEKLFF
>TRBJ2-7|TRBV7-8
CASSLEPSDSYEQYF
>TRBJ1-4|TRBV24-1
CATSDTGQGNEKLFF
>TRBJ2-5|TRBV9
CASSGGQLQETQYF
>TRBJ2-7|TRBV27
CASSSGQGGRVYEQYF
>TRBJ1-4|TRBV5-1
CASSSGTGSLNEKLFF
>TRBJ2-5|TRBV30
CAWGGTPQVQYF
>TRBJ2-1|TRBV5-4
CASSSRGTGEQFF
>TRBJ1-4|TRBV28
CASSFPLQIATNEKLFF
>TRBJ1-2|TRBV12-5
CASGTQYGLFDNYGYTF
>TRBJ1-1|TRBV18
CASSPAGSMNTEAFF
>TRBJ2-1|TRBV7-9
CASSLQAGAAYNEQFF
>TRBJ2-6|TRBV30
CACTNSGANVLTF
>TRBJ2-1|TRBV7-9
CASSGTGGYNEQFF
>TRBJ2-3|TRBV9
CASSSRTSGSTDTQYF
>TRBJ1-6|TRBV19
CASSPRDRIYNSPLHF
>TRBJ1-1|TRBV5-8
CASSSLKDSNTEAFF